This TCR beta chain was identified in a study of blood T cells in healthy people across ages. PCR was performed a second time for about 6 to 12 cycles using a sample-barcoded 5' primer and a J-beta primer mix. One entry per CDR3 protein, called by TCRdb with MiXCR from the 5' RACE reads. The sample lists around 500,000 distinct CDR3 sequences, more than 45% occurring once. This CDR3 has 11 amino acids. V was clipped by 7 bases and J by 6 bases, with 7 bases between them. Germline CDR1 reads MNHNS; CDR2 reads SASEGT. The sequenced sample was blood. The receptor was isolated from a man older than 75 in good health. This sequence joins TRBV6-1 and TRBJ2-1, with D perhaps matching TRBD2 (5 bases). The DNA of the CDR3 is TGTGCCAGCACGGGGATCAATGAGCAGTTCTTC. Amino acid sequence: CASTGINEQFF.